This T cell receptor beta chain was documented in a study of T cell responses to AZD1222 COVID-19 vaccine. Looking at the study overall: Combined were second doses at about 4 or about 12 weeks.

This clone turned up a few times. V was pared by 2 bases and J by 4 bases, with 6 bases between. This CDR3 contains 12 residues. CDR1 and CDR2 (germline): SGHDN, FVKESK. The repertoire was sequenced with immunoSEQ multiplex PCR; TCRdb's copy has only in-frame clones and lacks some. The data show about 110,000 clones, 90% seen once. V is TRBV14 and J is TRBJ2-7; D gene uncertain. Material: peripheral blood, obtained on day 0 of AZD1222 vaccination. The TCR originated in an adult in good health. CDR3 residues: CASSQWQYEQYF. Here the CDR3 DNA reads TGTGCCAGCAGCCAATGGCAGTACGAGCAGTACTTC.